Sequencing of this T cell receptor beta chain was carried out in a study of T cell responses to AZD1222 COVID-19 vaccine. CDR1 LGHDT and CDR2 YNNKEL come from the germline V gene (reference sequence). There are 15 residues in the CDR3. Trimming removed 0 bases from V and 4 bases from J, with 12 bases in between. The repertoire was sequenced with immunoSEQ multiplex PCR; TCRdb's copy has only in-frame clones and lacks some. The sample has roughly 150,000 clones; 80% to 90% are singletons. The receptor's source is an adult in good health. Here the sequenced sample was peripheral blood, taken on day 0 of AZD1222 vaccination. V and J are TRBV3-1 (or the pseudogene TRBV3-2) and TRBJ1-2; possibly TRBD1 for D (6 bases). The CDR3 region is CASSQDWGQTYGYTF. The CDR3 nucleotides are TGTGCCAGCAGCCAAGATTGGGGGCAGACCTATGGCTACACCTTC.